These 24 T cell receptor beta chains originate from one sample sequenced in a study of STAT5B mutations in CD4+ large granular lymphocyte leukemia. Assay used: immunoSEQ multiplex PCR; TCRdb lists only in-frame clones, some missing. This table has more than 40,000 clones, about 80% appearing once. The sample consisted of CD4+ T cells from blood buffy coats. All receptors derive from a human donor in good health.

The J gene is TRBJ2-5, the V gene TRBV4-1, with D uncertain. TRBJ2-7 matches the DNA end more closely, so the J call is doubtful. Germline CDR1 is MGHRA and CDR2 is YSYEKL. CDR3 length: 14 residues. Written as DNA, the CDR3 is TGCGCCAGCAGCCAACTGGGGATGGGCTACGAGCAGTACTTC. Translating gives CASSQLGMGYEQYF.

The chain has TRBV5-1 and TRBJ2-5; 7 bases are a match to TRBD1. The J call is doubtful: the DNA matches TRBJ2-7 better. The CDR3 has 18 residues. Germline loops: CDR1 SGHRS, CDR2 YFSETQ. This CDR3 is CASSLEVGLTGNSYEQYF. For the CDR3, the DNA is TGCGCCAGCAGCTTGGAGGTGGGGTTGACAGGGAACTCCTACGAGCAGTACTTC.

The rearrangement links TRBV5-1 to TRBJ1-4; 10 nucleotides agree with TRBD1. From germline, CDR1 is SGHRS and CDR2 YFSETQ. This CDR3 has 18 residues. V gave up 0 bases and J gave up 2 bases; unmatched junction bases: 7. DNA of the CDR3: TGCGCCAGCAGCTTGGGGGACAGGGGTGTTATGACTAATGAAAAACTGTTTTTT. This codes for CASSLGDRGVMTNEKLFF.

The chain links TRBV7-2 to TRBJ1-1, with no clear D. The CDR3 consists of 13 residues. The germline V gene encodes CDR1 SGHTA and CDR2 FQGNSA. The germline V and J ends were trimmed by 2 bases and 7 bases, with 11 bases remaining between them. The CDR3 region has the DNA TGTGCCAGCAGCTTAATCGGTTTTGGTGAAGCTTTCTTT. It specifies CASSLIGFGEAFF.

The chain employs TRBV5-1 and TRBJ2-2; D is uncertain. The CDR3 is made up of 14 amino acids. V was trimmed by 0 bases and J by 1 base, leaving 4 bases between them. Germline loops: CDR1 SGHRS, CDR2 YFSETQ. In nucleotides, the CDR3 is TGCGCCAGCAGCTTGGATTGGAACACCGGGGAGCTGTTTTTT. This encodes CASSLDWNTGELFF.

This chain uses TRBV12-1 with TRBJ1-1. TRBV12-1 is noted as a pseudogene. The CDR3 is 14 amino acids. The DNA for the CDR3 is TGTGCCAGCAGCTTTGTGGGGGGGCACACTGAAGCTTTCTTT. Amino acid sequence: CASSFVGGHTEAFF.

The chain employs TRBV6-1 and TRBJ1-1; D might be TRBD1 (6 bases). CDR1 is MNHNS and CDR2 is SASEGT in the germline V gene. The V gene lost 2 bases and the J gene lost 1 base, with 11 bases spanning the gap. There are 15 residues in the CDR3. Here the CDR3 reads CASSELQGGNTEAFF. The DNA of the CDR3 is TGTGCCAGCAGTGAATTACAGGGTGGGAACACTGAAGCTTTCTTT.

V and J are TRBV5-1 and TRBJ2-5, with D unclear. CDR3 length: 12 residues. Trimming removed 4 bases from V and 2 bases from J, with 6 bases in between. Per the germline V gene, CDR1 is SGHRS and CDR2 is YFSETQ. Written as DNA, the CDR3 is TGCGCCAGCAGCATCGCACAAGAGACCCAGTACTTC. This translates into CASSIAQETQYF.

The chain has TRBV5-1 and TRBJ2-5, with 9 bases identical to TRBD2. Germline V gene lookup returns CDR1 SGHRS and CDR2 YFSETQ. Trimming at V came to 4 bases and at J to 0 bases, leaving 22 bases not matched to a gene. The CDR3 is 21 amino acids. CDR3 in DNA: TGCGCCAGCAGCAGCCCGGGACAGCCGGGACTAGCAGGGGGGTACCAAGAGACCCAGTACTTC. The encoded protein is CASSSPGQPGLAGGYQETQYF.

This sequence joins TRBV21-1 and TRBJ2-5; TRBD2, the table's D call, lacks a check against the DNA. TRBV21-1 is a known pseudogene. This CDR3 contains 19 residues. Here the CDR3 DNA reads TGTGCCAGCAGCAAAGCGAGGCCCCGGACTAGCGGGAGCTTAGGGACCCAGTACTTC. Translated, it gives CASSKARPRTSGSLGTQYF.

The chain joins TRBV5-6 to TRBJ2-5; 9 bases are a match to TRBD2. Trimming cost V 7 bases and J 2 bases; bases outside gene matches: 18. This CDR3 has 18 residues. Germline assignment: CDR1 SGHDT and CDR2 YYEEEE. The CDR3 nucleotides read TGTGCCAGCCACGAAATGCGGGGGGGATACCCAGGGCAAGAGACCCAGTACTTC. It is translated as CASHEMRGGYPGQETQYF. The whole variable domain, remainder taken from reference TRBV5-6 and TRBJ2-5, is DAGVTQSPTHLIKTRGQQVTLRCSPKSGHDTVSWYQQALGQGPQFIFQYYEEEERQRGNFPDRFSGHQFPNYSSELNVNALLLGDSALYLCASHEMRGGYPGQETQYFGPGTRLLVL.

The chain's CDR3 is CASSLRASNYGYTF. CDR3 coding DNA: TGTGCCAGCAGCTTACGGGCTTCTAACTATGGCTACACCTTC. The rearrangement uses TRBV7-9 and TRBJ1-2; no clear D gene. The CDR3 consists of 14 residues. Per the germline V gene, CDR1 is SEHNR and CDR2 is FQNEAQ (reference sequence). Trimming pared 2 bases from V and 0 bases from J, leaving 7 bases between.

The rearrangement links TRBV30 to TRBJ2-3; TRBD2 aligns across 16 bases. Germline CDR1 GTSNPN, CDR2 SVGIG (reference sequence). V shed 8 bases, J shed 4 bases, and the junction held 9 bases outside the gene matches. The CDR3 spans 16 residues. Here the CDR3 DNA reads TGTGCCCTGGCGCTGGGACTAGCGGGAGGGCCAGATACGCAGTATTTT. Translating it yields CALALGLAGGPDTQYF.

This rearrangement joins TRBV28 to TRBJ2-5, with TRBD1 matching 7 bases. The germline V gene has CDR1 MDHEN and CDR2 SYDVKM. The length of the CDR3 is 16 residues. Germline trimming cut 7 bases from V and 5 bases from J; bases unmatched to any gene: 16. CDR3 in DNA: TGTGCCAGCAACAGCCCGACAGGGCTTCGAGGGGAGACCCAGTACTTC. Amino acid sequence: CASNSPTGLRGETQYF.

The rearrangement uses TRBV10-1 and TRBJ1-1; D perhaps matches TRBD1 (5 bases). CDR3 length equals 13 residues. The germline V gene has CDR1 WNHNN and CDR2 SYGVQD (reference sequence). The ends were cut back, 8 bases at V and 5 bases at J, with 15 bases in the middle. CDR3 region: CASSQSGGTEAFF. The CDR3 region has the DNA TGCGCCAGCTCCCAGAGCGGGGGGACTGAAGCTTTCTTT.

The V gene is TRBV6-6, the J gene TRBJ1-6; 8 bases align to TRBD1. The germline V gene has CDR1 MNHNY and CDR2 SVGAGI (reference sequence). CDR3 length: 16 amino acids. CDR3 in amino acids: CASHHFRTGLASPLHF. In DNA, the CDR3 is TGTGCGTCCCACCACTTCCGGACAGGGTTAGCTTCACCCCTCCACTTT.

This chain joins TRBV15 and TRBJ1-4, with D perhaps TRBD1 (5 bases). Looked up from germline, CDR1 is LNHNV and CDR2 is YYDKDF (reference sequence). Trimming removed 5 bases at V and 3 bases at J, with 13 bases between. The CDR3 is made up of 15 amino acids. Here the CDR3 DNA reads TGTGCCACCAGCGCGGCCTCCAGGGCTAATGAAAAACTGTTTTTT. This gives the protein CATSAASRANEKLFF. Drawing the rest from reference TRBV15 and TRBJ1-4, the complete variable domain is DAMVIQNPRYQVTQFGKPVTLSCSQTLNHNVMYWYQQKSSQAPKLLFHYYDKDFNNEADTPDNFQSRRPNTSFCFLDIRSPGLGDTAMYLCATSAASRANEKLFFGSGTQLSVL.

The chain carries TRBV5-1 and TRBJ2-3, with D perhaps given as TRBD1 or TRBD2 (5 bases each). The CDR3 length is 14 residues. Germline lookup yields CDR1 SGHRS and CDR2 YFSETQ. V was trimmed by 0 bases and J by 4 bases, leaving 9 bases between them. The CDR3 coding sequence is TGCGCCAGCAGCTTGGGGCAGGGACCAGATACGCAGTATTTT. Encoded protein: CASSLGQGPDTQYF.

This clone was seen only once. The chain employs TRBV5-1 and TRBJ2-3; TRBD2 matches at 8 bases. Per the germline V gene, CDR1 is SGHRS and CDR2 is YFSETQ. Trimming took 3 bases from V and 0 from J; bases not matched to a gene: 3. There are 15 residues in the CDR3. The CDR3 is CASSSGTRSTDTQYF. CDR3 nucleotides: TGCGCCAGCAGCTCCGGGACTAGGAGCACAGATACGCAGTATTTT.

This chain links TRBV5-1 with TRBJ2-7; D is ambiguous. The CDR3 is 15 residues long. With 3 bases removed from V and 2 bases from J, the gap between germline ends came to 15 bases. Looked up from germline, CDR1 is SGHRS and CDR2 is YFSETQ. Here the CDR3 reads CASSWGYASPYEQYF. CDR3 nucleotide sequence: TGCGCCAGCAGCTGGGGATATGCCTCACCCTACGAGCAGTACTTC.

The rearrangement links TRBV4-2 to TRBJ2-7, with a possible D match to TRBD2 (5 bases). Per the germline V gene, CDR1 is LGHNA and CDR2 is YNFKEQ. V was trimmed by 0 bases and J by 7 bases, leaving 10 bases between them. The CDR3 consists of 13 residues. As DNA, the CDR3 is TGTGCCAGCAGCCAAGACGGCCGGGGAGAGCAGTACTTC. Its protein product is CASSQDGRGEQYF.

The V call is TRBV28, the J call TRBJ1-3; D possibly corresponds to TRBD1 (6 bases). Trimming pared 7 bases from V and 0 bases from J, leaving 10 bases between. This CDR3 spans 14 amino acids. Per the germline V gene, CDR1 is MDHEN and CDR2 is SYDVKM. CDR3 in DNA: TGTGCCAGCACTCAACAGGGCTCTGGAAACACCATATATTTT. Translation: CASTQQGSGNTIYF. The full variable domain, completed using reference TRBV28 and TRBJ1-3, is DVKVTQSSRYLVKRTGEKVFLECVQDMDHENMFWYRQDPGLGLRLIYFSYDVKMKEKGDIPEGYSVSREKKERFSLILESASTNQTSMYLCASTQQGSGNTIYFGEGSWLTVV.

This clone turned up a few times. This rearrangement joins TRBV30 to TRBJ2-1; D might be TRBD2 (6 bases). V was trimmed by 0 bases and J by 5 bases, leaving 11 bases between them. Germline-derived CDR1 and CDR2 are GTSNPN and SVGIG (reference sequence). The CDR3 extends over 14 amino acids. Written as DNA, the CDR3 is TGTGCCTGGAGTGTACGACTAGGGGACAATGAGCAGTTCTTC. It translates to CAWSVRLGDNEQFF.

The genes are TRBV30 and TRBJ1-2, with 7 bases identical to TRBD1. The germline gives CDR1 GTSNPN, CDR2 SVGIG (reference sequence). The CDR3 contains 13 residues. V was pared by 2 bases and J by 12 bases, with 12 bases of the junction left unmatched. As DNA, the CDR3 is TGTGCCTGGAGTCCCCCTCTAGGCAGGGGGAACACCTTC. It encodes CAWSPPLGRGNTF.